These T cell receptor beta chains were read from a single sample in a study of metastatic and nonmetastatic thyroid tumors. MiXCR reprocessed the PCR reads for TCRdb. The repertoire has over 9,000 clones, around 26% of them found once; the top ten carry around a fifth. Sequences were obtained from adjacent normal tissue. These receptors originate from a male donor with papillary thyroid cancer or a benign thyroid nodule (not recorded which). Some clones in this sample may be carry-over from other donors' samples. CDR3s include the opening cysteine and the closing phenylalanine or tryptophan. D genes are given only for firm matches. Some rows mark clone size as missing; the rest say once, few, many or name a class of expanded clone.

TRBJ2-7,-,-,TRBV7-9,TGTGCCAGCAGCCAAACAGGGTTCGCCCTTGGCGAGCAGTACTTC,CASSQTGFALGEQYF
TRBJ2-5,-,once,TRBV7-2,TGTGCCAGCAGCTTGGGGTGGGGCGGAGAGACCCAGTACTTC,CASSLGWGGETQYF
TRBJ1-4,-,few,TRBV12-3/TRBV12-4,TGTGCCAGCAGCCTCAGGGAGACTAATGAAAAACTGTTTTTT,CASSLRETNEKLFF
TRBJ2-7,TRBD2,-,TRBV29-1,TGCAGCGTTCCCCGTGCGGGAGCCCTGGGCGAGCAGTACTTC,CSVPRAGALGEQYF
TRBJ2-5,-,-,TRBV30,TGTGCCTGGTCTCCGAAGGAGACCCAGTACTTC,CAWSPKETQYF
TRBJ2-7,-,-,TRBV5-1,TGCGCCAGCAGGATAATTGCGGGGCGCTACGAGCAGTACTTC,CASRIIAGRYEQYF
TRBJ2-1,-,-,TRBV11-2,TGTGCCAGCAGCTTCTCGCGAAACAATGAGCAGTTCTTC,CASSFSRNNEQFF
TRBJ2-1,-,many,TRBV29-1,TGCAGCGTTGAATCGGTTAGCCCGAGCTCCTACAATGAGCAGTTCTTC,CSVESVSPSSYNEQFF
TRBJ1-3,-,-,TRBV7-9,TGTGCCAGCTGGAATAACAGGGATGGAAACACCATATATTTT,CASWNNRDGNTIYF
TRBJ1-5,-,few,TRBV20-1,TGCAGTGCCCGACGCACGGGTAAAGGGCCCAATCAGCCCCAGCATTTT,CSARRTGKGPNQPQHF
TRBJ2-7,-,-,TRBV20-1,TGCAGTGCTAGAGATCCTCTCGTACAGGGGGCGGGGGGCTCCTACGAGCAGTACTTC,CSARDPLVQGAGGSYEQYF
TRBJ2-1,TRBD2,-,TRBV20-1,TGCAGTGCTAGTACTAGCGGAAGGAGCTCCTACAATGAGCAGTTCTTC,CSASTSGRSSYNEQFF
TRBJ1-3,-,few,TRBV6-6,TGTGCCAGCAGTTACGGCGACGGAGTCTCTGGAAACACCATATATTTT,CASSYGDGVSGNTIYF
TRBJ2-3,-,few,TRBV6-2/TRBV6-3,TGTGCCAGCAGTTACCACAAGGCATCTACTGGAGGAGATACGCAGTATTTT,CASSYHKASTGGDTQYF
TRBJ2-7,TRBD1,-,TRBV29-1,TGCAGCGCTACAGGACAGGGAGCCTACGAGCAGTACTTC,CSATGQGAYEQYF
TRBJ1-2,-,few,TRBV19,TGTGCCAGTAGTATAAGCACATCCGCTAACTATGGCTACACCTTC,CASSISTSANYGYTF
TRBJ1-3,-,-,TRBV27,TGTGCCAGCAGTTTATACTCTGGAAACACCATATATTTT,CASSLYSGNTIYF
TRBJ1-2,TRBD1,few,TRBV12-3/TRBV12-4,TGTGCCAGCAGTGACCCCGGGACAGGGGCCTCCTATGGCTACACCTTC,CASSDPGTGASYGYTF
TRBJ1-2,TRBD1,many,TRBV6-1,TGTGCCAGCAGTGAGGACAGGGGGCGGTTGTGGGGCTACACCTTC,CASSEDRGRLWGYTF
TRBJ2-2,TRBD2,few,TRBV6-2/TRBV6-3,TGTGCCAGCAGTTACGTGTGGGGACTAGGAGCCGGGGAGCTGTTTTTT,CASSYVWGLGAGELFF
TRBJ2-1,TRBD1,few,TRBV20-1,TGCAGTGCTAAGCGGACAGGGGGGAATGAGCAGTTCTTC,CSAKRTGGNEQFF
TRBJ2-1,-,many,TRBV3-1,TGTGCCAGCAGCCCGGACTACAATGAGCAGTTCTTC,CASSPDYNEQFF
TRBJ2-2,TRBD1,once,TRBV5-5,TGTGCCAGCAGCTACAGGGGACGGGCCACCGGGGAGCTGTTTTTT,CASSYRGRATGELFF
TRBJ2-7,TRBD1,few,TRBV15,TGTGCCACCAGCCCACGGACAGGCCCCTACGAGCAGTACTTC,CATSPRTGPYEQYF
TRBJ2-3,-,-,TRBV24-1,TGTGCCACCAGTGCCCCAGATACGCAGTATTTT,CATSAPDTQYF
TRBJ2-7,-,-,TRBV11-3,TGTGCCAGCAGCTCGGGACATCTAAACGAGCAGTACTTC,CASSSGHLNEQYF
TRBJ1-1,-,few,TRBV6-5,TGTGCCAGCAGTTACTCGACGGGTACTGAAGCTTTCTTT,CASSYSTGTEAFF
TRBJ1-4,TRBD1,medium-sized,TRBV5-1,TGCGCCAGCAGGTTTTCCGGGACAGGTACTTCAACTAATGAAAAACTGTTTTTT,CASRFSGTGTSTNEKLFF
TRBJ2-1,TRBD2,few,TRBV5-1,TGCGCCAGCAACAACCCGGGACTAGCGTACAATGAGCAGTTCTTC,CASNNPGLAYNEQFF
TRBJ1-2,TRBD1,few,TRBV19,TGTGCCAGTAGTATGGGACAGCTCTATGGCTACACCTTC,CASSMGQLYGYTF
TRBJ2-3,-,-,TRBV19,TGTGCCAGTAGTGGGGGGACAGATAGCACAGATACGCAGTATTTT,CASSGGTDSTDTQYF
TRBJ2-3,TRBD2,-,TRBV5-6,TGTGCCAGCAGCCCTGGGACTAGCGGAGATACGCAGTATTTT,CASSPGTSGDTQYF
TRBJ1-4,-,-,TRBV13,TGTGCCAGCAGCTTAGGAGGGAATGAAAAACTGTTTTTT,CASSLGGNEKLFF
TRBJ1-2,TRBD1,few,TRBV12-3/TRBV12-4,TGTGCCAGCACCCAGGACAGGGGAATTTTCGGCTACACCTTC,CASTQDRGIFGYTF
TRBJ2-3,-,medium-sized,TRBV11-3,TGTGCCAGCAGGATCCCCCCGGGGACGAGCCAGTATTTT,CASRIPPGTSQYF
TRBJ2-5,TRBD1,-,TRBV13,TGTGCCAGCAGCTCCGGGGACAGTGGGGGAACGGAGACCCAGTACTTC,CASSSGDSGGTETQYF
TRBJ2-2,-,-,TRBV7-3,TGTGCCAGCAGGAGAGGCGTAACCGGGGAGCTGTTTTTT,CASRRGVTGELFF
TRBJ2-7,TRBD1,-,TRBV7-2,TGTGCCAGCAGCTTATCGCTGGGGACAGGGGGCTACGAGCAGTACTTC,CASSLSLGTGGYEQYF
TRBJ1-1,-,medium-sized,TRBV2,TGTGCCAGCAGCGAAGATGTGAACACTGAAGCTTTCTTT,CASSEDVNTEAFF
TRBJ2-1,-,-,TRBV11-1,TGTGCCAGCAGCTTTACACGGTTGGTCCATGAGCAGTTCTTC,CASSFTRLVHEQFF
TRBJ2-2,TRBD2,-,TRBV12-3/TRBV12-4,TGTGCCAGCAGTTCTATTGGGACTAGCGGGGGCACCGGGGAGCTGTTTTTT,CASSSIGTSGGTGELFF
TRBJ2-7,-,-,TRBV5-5,TGTGCCAGCAGCTTGGGTCGATATACCTACGAGCAGTACTTC,CASSLGRYTYEQYF
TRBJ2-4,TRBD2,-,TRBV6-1,TGTGCCAGCGGTCCCAAGGGACTAGGCTACCAGTACTTC,CASGPKGLGYQYF
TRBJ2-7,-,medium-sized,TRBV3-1,TGTGCCAGCACCCACGGAGGGACTTGGTACTTC,CASTHGGTWYF
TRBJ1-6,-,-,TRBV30,TGTGCCTGGAGTGTGGGGGACACTTATAATTCACCCCTCCACTTT,CAWSVGDTYNSPLHF
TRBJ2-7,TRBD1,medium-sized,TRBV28,TGTGCCAGCAGTTCCTCCTCAGGGAAGACAGGGGGGGGATACGAGCAGTACTTC,CASSSSSGKTGGGYEQYF
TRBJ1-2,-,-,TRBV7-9,TGTGCCAGCAGCACCTCAGGGGCTGACTATGGCTACACCTTC,CASSTSGADYGYTF
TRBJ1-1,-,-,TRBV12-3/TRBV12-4,TGTGCCAGCAGTTACGAGGACATGAACACTGAAGCTTTATTT,CASSYEDMNTEALF
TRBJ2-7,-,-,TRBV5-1,TGCGCCAGCAGCTGGTCCTCGGCGGCTTACGAGCAGTACTTC,CASSWSSAAYEQYF
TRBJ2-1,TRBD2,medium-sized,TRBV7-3,TGTGCCAGCAGCTCCTTTAATGGGAGGGGCGCATACAATGAGCAGTTCTTC,CASSSFNGRGAYNEQFF
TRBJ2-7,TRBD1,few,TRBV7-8,TGTGCCAGCAGCTTAGCGGGGGGGACAGGGGTCTACGAGCAGTACTTC,CASSLAGGTGVYEQYF
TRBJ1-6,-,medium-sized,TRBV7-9,TGTGCCAGCAGCTTAGTTCGGGGGGATTCACCCCTCCACTTT,CASSLVRGDSPLHF
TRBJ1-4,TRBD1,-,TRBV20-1,TGCAGTGCTGGACCAAGACAGGGCGGTGAAAAACTGTTTTTT,CSAGPRQGGEKLFF
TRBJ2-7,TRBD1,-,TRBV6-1,TGTGCCAGCCGTCCAGCGGGACAGGGGGCCAGCGAGCAGTACTTC,CASRPAGQGASEQYF